This T cell receptor (beta chain) was sequenced in a study of CD8 T cells in ankylosing spondylitis. Findings and caveats of the study: One TCR beta motif, made up of seven to nine highly homologous variants, appeared characteristic of ankylosing spondylitis blood. There was reportedly significant enrichment of clones that were disease-linked in matched ankylosing spondylitis synovial fluid.

This CDR3 spans 13 amino acids. V was cut by 4 bases and J by 3 bases, with 11 bases left in between. Germline assignment: CDR1 SGDLS and CDR2 YYNGEE. This clonotype was recorded at least ten times. The antigen remains undetermined. MiXCR, applied by TCRdb to the 5' RACE reads, yields one record per CDR3 protein. The table has 250,000 to 400,000 distinct CDR3 sequences, under 14% seen once. Source material: blood, either unsorted or a sorted T cell fraction (not recorded which). This TCR came from a female donor with ankylosing spondylitis or in good health (not recorded which). The rearrangement links TRBV9 to TRBJ2-7; perhaps TRBD1 as D (6 bases). As DNA, the CDR3 is TGTGCCAGCAGCCCGCAACAGGGCTACGAGCAGTACTTC. Protein: CASSPQQGYEQYF.